These 4 T cell receptor beta chains share one sample of origin, sequenced in a study of shared clonotypes between healthy human individuals. This table comes from immunoSEQ multiplex PCR, and its TCRdb copy is limited to in-frame clones, with some not included. The table records roughly 1,500,000 clones, around 98.5% of them present only once. Sample: naive CD4+ T cells sorted from blood. Described subset: CD45RA+ positively selected. The receptor source for this set is a man aged 25 to 40 in good health.

This chain uses TRBV11-2 with TRBJ2-1, with 10 positions matching TRBD1. The CDR3 covers 14 residues. J lost 5 bases, V lost 5 bases, and 3 bases had no gene match. In germline, CDR1 is SGHAT, CDR2 FQNNGV. The CDR3 sequence is CASSADRGDNEQFF. The CDR3 DNA is TGTGCCAGCAGCGCGGACAGGGGGGACAATGAGCAGTTCTTC.

J is TRBJ2-7 and V is TRBV2; 8 nucleotides align to TRBD2. V was clipped by 1 base and J by 1 base; unmatched bases: 0. Per germline, CDR1 SNHLY and CDR2 FYNNEI. The length of the CDR3 is 14 residues. The DNA for the CDR3 is TGTGCCAGCAGTGAAGAGCGGGAGTCCTACGAGCAGTACTTC. It encodes CASSEERESYEQYF. The full variable domain, rest sourced from reference TRBV2 and TRBJ2-7, is EPEVTQTPSHQVTQMGQEVILRCVPISNHLYFYWYRQILGQKVEFLVSFYNNEISEKSEIFDDQFSVERPDGSNFTLKIRSTKLEDSAMYFCASSEERESYEQYFGPGTRLTVT.

This chain joins TRBV7-2 and TRBJ1-2; D remains unclear. The CDR3 consists of 17 residues. Germline loops: CDR1 SGHTA, CDR2 FQGNSA. Trimming removed 2 bases at V and 4 bases at J, with 20 bases between. The CDR3 nucleotides are TGTGCCAGCAGCTTAAGCTTAGCCTCCGGGCCGATCTATGGCTACACCTTC. This gives the protein CASSLSLASGPIYGYTF.

CDR3 amino acids: CASSRGGEKLFF. In nucleotides, the CDR3 is TGCGCCAGCAGTCGGGGGGGTGAAAAACTGTTTTTT. The rearrangement joins TRBV4-3 to TRBJ1-4; D possibly corresponds to TRBD1 (5 bases). CDR1 is LGHNA, CDR2 YSLEER, per germline. V was shortened by 6 bases and J by 7 bases, with 9 bases between the two germline ends. CDR3 length equals 12 residues.